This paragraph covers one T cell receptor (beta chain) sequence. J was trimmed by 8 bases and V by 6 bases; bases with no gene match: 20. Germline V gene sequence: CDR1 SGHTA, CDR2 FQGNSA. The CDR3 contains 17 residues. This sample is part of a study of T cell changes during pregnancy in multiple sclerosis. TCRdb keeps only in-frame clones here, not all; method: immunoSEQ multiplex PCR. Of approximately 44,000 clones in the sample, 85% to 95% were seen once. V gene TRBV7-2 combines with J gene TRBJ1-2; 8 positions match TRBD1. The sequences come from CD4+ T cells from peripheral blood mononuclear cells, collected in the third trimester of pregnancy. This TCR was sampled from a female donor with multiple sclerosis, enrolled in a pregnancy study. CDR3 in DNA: TGTGCCAGCAGATCCGCTAGAAGGACAGGGATCATCGGCGGCTACACCTTC. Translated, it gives CASRSARRTGIIGGYTF.